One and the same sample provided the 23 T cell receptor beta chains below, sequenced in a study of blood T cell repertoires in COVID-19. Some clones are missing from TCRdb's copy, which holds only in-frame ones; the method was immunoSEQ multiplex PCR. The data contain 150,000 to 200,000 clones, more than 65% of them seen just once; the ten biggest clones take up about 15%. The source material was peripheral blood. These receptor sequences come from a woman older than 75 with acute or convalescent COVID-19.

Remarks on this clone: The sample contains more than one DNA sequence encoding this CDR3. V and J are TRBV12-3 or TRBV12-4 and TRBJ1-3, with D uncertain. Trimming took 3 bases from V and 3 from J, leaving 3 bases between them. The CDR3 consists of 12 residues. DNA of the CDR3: TGTGCCAGCAGTTTTAGTGGAAACACCATATATTTT. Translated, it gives CASSFSGNTIYF.

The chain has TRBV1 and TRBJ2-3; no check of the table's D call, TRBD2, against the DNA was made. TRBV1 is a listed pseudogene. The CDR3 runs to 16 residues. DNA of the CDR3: TGCACCAGCAGCCAAGATCAGCGGGGGTGCACAGATACGCAGTATTTT. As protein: CTSSQDQRGCTDTQYF.

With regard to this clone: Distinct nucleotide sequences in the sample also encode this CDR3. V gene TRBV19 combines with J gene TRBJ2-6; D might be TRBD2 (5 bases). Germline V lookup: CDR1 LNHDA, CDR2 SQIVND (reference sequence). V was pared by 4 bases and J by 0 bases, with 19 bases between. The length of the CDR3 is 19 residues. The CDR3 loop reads CASSTFRDYQSSGANVLTF. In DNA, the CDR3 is TGTGCCAGTAGTACGTTCCGGGATTATCAATCCTCTGGGGCCAACGTCCTGACTTTC.

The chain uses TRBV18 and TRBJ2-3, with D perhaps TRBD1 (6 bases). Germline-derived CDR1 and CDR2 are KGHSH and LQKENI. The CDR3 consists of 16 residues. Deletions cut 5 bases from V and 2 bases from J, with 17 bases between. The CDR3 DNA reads TGTGCCAGCTCAAAAAGGCACGGACAGAACACAGATACGCAGTATTTT. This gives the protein CASSKRHGQNTDTQYF.

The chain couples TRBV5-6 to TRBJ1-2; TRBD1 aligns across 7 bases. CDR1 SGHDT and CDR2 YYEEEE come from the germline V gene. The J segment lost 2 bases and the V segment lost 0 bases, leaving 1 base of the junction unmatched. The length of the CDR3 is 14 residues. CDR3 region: CASSLGDRNYGYTF. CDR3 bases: TGTGCCAGCAGCTTGGGGGACAGAAACTATGGCTACACCTTC.

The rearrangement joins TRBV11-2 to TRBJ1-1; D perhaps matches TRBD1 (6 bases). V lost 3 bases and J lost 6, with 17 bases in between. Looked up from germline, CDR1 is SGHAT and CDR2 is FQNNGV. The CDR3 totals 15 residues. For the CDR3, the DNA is TGTGCCAGCAGCTTTGACAGGACTCCGGCCGCTGAAGCTTTCTTT. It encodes CASSFDRTPAAEAFF.

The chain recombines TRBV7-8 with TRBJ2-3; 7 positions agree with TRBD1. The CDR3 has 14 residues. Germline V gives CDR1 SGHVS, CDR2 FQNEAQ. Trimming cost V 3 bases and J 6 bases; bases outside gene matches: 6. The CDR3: CASSFGQALDTQYF. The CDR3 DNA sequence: TGTGCCAGCAGCTTCGGACAGGCGCTGGATACGCAGTATTTT. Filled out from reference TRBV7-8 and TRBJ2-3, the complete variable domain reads GAGVSQSPRYKVAKRGQDVALRCDPISGHVSLFWYQQALGQGPEFLTYFQNEAQLDKSGLPSDRFFAERPEGSVSTLKIQRTQQEDSAVYLCASSFGQALDTQYFGPGTRLTVL.

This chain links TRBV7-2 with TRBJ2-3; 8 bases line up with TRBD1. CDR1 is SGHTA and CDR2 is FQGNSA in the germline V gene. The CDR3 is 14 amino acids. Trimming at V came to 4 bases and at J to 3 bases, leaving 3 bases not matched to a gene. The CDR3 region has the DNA TGTGCCAGCAGCTCCGGACAGGGTACAGATACGCAGTATTTT. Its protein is CASSSGQGTDTQYF.

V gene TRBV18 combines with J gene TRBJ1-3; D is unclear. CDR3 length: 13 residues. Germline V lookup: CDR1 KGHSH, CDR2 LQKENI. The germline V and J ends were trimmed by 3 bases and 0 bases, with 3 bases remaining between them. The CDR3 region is CASSPSSGNTIYF. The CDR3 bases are TGTGCCAGCTCACCGAGCTCTGGAAACACCATATATTTT.

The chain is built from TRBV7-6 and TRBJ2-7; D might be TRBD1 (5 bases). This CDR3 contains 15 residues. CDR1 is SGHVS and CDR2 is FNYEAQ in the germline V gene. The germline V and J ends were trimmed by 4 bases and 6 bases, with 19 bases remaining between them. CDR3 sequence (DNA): TGTGCCAGCAGCTCCCTCGGCCAGGGATTTTTCGAGCAGTACTTC. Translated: CASSSLGQGFFEQYF.

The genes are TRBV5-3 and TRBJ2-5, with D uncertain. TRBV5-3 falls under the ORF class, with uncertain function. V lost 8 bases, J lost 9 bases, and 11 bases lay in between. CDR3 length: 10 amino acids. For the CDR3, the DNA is TGTGCCAGGGCGGTCTGGGCCCAGTACTTC. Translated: CARAVWAQYF.

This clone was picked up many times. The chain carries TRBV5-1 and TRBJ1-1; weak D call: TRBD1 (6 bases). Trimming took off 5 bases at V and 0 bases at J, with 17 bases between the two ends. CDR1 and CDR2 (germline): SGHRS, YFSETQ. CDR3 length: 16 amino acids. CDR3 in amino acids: CASRRTDHNMNTEAFF. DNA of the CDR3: TGCGCCAGCAGGCGGACAGACCATAACATGAACACTGAAGCTTTCTTT.

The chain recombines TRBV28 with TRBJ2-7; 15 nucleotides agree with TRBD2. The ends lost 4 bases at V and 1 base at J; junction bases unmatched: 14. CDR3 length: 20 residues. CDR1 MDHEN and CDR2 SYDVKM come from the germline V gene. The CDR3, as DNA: TGTGCCAGCAGTTCTCCCGGAGGACTAGCGGGAGGGCCTCGGTCCTACGAGCAGTACTTC. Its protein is CASSSPGGLAGGPRSYEQYF.

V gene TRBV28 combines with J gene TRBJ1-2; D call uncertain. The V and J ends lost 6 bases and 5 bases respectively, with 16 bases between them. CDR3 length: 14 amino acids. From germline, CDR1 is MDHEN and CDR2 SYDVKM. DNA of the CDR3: TGTGCCAGCAGCCCAGCACCGACTCTATATGGCTACACCTTC. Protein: CASSPAPTLYGYTF.

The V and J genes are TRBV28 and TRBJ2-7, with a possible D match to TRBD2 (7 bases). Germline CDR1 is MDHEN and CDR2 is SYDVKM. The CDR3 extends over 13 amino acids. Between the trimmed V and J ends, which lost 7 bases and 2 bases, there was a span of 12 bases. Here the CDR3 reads CASKGGGPYEQYF. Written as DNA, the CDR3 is TGTGCCAGCAAGGGGGGGGGACCCTACGAGCAGTACTTC.

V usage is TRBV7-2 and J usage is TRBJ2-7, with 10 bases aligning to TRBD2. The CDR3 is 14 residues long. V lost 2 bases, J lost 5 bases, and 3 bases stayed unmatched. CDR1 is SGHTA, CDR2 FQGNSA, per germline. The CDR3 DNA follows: TGTGCCAGCAGCTTAAGCGGGGGGGTCAACGAGCAGTACTTC. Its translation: CASSLSGGVNEQYF.

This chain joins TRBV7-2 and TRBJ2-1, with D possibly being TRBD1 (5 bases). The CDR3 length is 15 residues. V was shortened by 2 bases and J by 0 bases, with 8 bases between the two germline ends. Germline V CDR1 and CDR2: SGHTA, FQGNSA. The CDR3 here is CASSLQGSSYNEQFF. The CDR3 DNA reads TGTGCCAGCAGCTTACAGGGAAGCTCCTACAATGAGCAGTTCTTC.

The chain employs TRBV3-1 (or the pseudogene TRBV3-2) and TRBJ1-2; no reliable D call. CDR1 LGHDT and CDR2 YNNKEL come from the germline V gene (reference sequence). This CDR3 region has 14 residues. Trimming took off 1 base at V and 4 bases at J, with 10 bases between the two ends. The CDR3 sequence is CASSQGRAFYGYTF. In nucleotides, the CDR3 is TGTGCCAGCAGCCAAGGGCGGGCCTTCTATGGCTACACCTTC.

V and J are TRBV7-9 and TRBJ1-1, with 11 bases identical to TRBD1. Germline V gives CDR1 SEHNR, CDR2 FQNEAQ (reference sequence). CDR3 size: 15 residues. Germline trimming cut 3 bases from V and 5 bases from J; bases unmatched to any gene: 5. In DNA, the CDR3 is TGTGCCAGCAGCTTGGGACAGGGGGTAGAGACTGAAGCTTTCTTT. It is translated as CASSLGQGVETEAFF.

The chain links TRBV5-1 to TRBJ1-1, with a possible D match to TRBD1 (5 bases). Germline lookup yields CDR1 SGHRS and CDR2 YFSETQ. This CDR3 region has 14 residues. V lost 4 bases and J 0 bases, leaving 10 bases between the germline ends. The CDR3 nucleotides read TGCGCCAGCAGCGAAGGGGTTATGAACACTGAAGCTTTCTTT. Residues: CASSEGVMNTEAFF.

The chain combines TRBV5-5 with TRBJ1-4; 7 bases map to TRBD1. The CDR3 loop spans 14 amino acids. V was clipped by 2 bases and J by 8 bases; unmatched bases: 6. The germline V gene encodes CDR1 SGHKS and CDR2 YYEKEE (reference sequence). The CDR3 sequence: CASSFEGAAEKLFF. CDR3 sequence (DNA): TGTGCCAGCAGCTTTGAGGGGGCCGCGGAAAAACTGTTTTTT. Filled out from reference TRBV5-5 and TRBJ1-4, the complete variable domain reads DAGVTQSPTHLIKTRGQQVTLRCSPISGHKSVSWYQQVLGQGPQFIFQYYEKEERGRGNFPDRFSARQFPNYSSELNVNALLLGDSALYLCASSFEGAAEKLFFGSGTQLSVL.

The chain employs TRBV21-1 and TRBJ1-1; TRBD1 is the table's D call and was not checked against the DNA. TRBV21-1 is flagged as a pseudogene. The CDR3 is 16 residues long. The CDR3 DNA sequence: TGTGCCAGCAGCAAACCCCGGGACAGGGGAGACACTGAAGCTTTCTTT. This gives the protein CASSKPRDRGDTEAFF.

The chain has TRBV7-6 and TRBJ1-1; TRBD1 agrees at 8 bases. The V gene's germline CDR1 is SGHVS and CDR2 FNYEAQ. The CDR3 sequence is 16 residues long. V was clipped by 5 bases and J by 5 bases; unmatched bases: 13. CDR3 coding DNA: TGTGCCAGCAGCCCGGACAGGGAAGGAGGGCGTACTGAAGCTTTCTTT. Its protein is CASSPDREGGRTEAFF.